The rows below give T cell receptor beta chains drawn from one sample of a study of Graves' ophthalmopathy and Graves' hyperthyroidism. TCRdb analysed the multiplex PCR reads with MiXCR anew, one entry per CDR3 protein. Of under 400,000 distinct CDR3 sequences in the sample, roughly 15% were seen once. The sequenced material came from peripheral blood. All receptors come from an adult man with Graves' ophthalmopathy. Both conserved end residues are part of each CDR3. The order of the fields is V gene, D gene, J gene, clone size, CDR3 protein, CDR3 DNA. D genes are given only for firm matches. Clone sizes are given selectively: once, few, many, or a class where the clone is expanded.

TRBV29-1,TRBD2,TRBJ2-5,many,CSVDLAGAGETQYF,TGCAGCGTTGATCTAGCGGGAGCCGGTGAGACCCAGTACTTC
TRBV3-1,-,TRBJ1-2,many,CASSHGFNYGYTF,TGTGCCAGCAGCCACGGTTTTAACTATGGCTACACCTTC
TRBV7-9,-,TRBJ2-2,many,CASSLSGEATGELFF,TGTGCCAGCAGCTTATCAGGGGAGGCCACCGGGGAGCTGTTTTTT
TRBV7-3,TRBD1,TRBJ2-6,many,CASSDRGSGANVLTF,TGTGCCAGCAGCGACAGGGGCTCTGGGGCCAACGTCCTGACTTTC
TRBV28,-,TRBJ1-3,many,CASSGGFFGNTIYF,TGTGCCAGCAGTGGAGGGTTCTTTGGAAACACCATATATTTT
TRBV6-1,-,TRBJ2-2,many,CASSEAAGRINTGELFF,TGTGCCAGCAGTGAAGCGGCGGGGCGGATTAACACCGGGGAGCTGTTTTTT
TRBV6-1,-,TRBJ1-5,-,CASRRAGGAGNQPQHF,TGTGCCAGCAGAAGGGCCGGTGGAGCCGGGAATCAGCCCCAGCATTTT
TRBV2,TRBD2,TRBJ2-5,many,CASSLRTRRDETQYF,TGTGCCAGCAGTTTAAGGACTAGGAGGGATGAGACCCAGTACTTC
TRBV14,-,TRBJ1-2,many,CASSQVVRSGYTF,TGTGCCAGCAGCCAAGTGGTGCGGAGTGGCTACACCTTC
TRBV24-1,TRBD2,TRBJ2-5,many,CATSDPAGGTSETQYF,TGTGCCACCAGTGATCCCGCGGGGGGTACCTCGGAGACCCAGTACTTC
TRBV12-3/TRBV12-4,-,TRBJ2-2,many,CASSLRDTGELFF,TGTGCCAGCAGTTTACGGGACACCGGGGAGCTGTTTTTT
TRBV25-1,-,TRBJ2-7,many,CASSTINEQYF,TGTGCCAGCAGTACAATCAACGAGCAGTACTTC
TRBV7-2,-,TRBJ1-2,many,CASSRAGGLDYGYTF,TGTGCCAGCTCTCGAGCGGGGGGCCTAGACTATGGCTACACCTTC
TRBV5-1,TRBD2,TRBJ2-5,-,CASSLGSGDQETQYF,TGCGCCAGCAGCTTGGGGAGCGGGGACCAAGAGACCCAGTACTTC
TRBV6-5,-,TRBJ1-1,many,CASSTVTGRAFF,TGTGCCAGCAGTACAGTAACAGGGAGAGCTTTCTTT
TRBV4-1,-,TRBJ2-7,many,CASSQETGSSYEQYF,TGCGCCAGCAGCCAAGAAACCGGGAGCTCCTACGAGCAGTACTTC
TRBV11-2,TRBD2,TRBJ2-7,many,CASSLVLAGSSYEQYF,TGTGCCAGCAGCTTAGTACTAGCGGGGTCCTCCTACGAGCAGTACTTC
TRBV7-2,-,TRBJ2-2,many,CASSLAWGTGELFF,TGTGCCAGCAGCTTAGCGTGGGGTACCGGGGAGCTGTTTTTT
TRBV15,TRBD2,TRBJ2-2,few,CATSRDWLAGGGAGELFF,TGTGCCACCAGCAGAGATTGGCTAGCGGGAGGTGGGGCCGGGGAGCTGTTTTTT
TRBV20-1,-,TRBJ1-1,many,CSARGGAEYTEAFF,TGCAGTGCTAGGGGTGGGGCAGAGTACACTGAAGCTTTCTTT
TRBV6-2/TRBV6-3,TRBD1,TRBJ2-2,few,CASSYSMGQGTNTGELFF,TGTGCCAGCAGTTACTCGATGGGACAGGGAACGAACACCGGGGAGCTGTTTTTT
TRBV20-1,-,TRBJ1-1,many,CSARTWVLGGKAFF,TGCAGTGCTAGGACGTGGGTGTTGGGGGGTAAAGCTTTCTTT
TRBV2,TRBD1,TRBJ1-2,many,CASLTGGDLTNYGYTF,TGTGCCAGTCTTACAGGGGGCGACCTAACTAACTATGGCTACACCTTC
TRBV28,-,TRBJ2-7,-,CASSLRPNAYEQYF,TGTGCCAGCAGTTTACGGCCCAATGCCTACGAGCAGTACTTC
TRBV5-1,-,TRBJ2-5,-,CASSWTLGIQETQYF,TGCGCCAGCAGCTGGACCCTGGGGATCCAAGAGACCCAGTACTTC
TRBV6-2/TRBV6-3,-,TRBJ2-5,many,CASSPTISQETQYF,TGTGCCAGCAGCCCCACGATATCCCAAGAGACCCAGTACTTC
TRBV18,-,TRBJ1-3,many,CASSTTPGRGNTIYF,TGTGCCAGCTCGACCACACCGGGGCGCGGAAACACCATATATTTT
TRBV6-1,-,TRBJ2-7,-,CASRDQMGSNEQYF,TGTGCCAGCAGAGACCAAATGGGCTCCAACGAGCAGTACTTC
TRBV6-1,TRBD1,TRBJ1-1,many,CASSPQGYTEAFF,TGTGCCAGCAGCCCACAGGGGTACACTGAAGCTTTCTTT
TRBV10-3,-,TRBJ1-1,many,CAISRSGNTEAFF,TGTGCCATCAGCCGTTCGGGGAACACTGAAGCTTTCTTT
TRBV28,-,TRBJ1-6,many,CASSLKGQTISYNSPLHF,TGTGCCAGCAGTTTGAAAGGACAGACGATCTCCTATAATTCACCCCTCCACTTT
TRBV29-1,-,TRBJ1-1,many,CSVEGFSLNTEAFF,TGCAGCGTTGAAGGGTTCAGCTTGAACACTGAAGCTTTCTTT
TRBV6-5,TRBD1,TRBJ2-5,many,CASGITGGGLAETQYF,TGTGCCAGCGGAATTACAGGGGGCGGTCTGGCGGAGACCCAGTACTTC
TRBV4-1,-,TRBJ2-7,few,CASSQVASSSSYEQYF,TGCGCCAGCAGCCAAGTCGCTTCTTCCAGCTCCTACGAGCAGTACTTC
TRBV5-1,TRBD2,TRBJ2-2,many,CASSSGTSRNTGELFF,TGCGCCAGCAGCTCAGGGACTAGCCGAAACACCGGGGAGCTGTTTTTT
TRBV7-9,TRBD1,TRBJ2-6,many,CASSEGQSSGANVLTF,TGTGCCAGCAGCGAGGGACAGTCCTCTGGGGCCAACGTCCTGACTTTC
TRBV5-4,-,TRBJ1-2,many,CASSSPPRAGLDYGYTF,TGTGCCAGCAGCTCCCCCCCCCGCGCAGGGCTGGACTATGGCTACACCTTC
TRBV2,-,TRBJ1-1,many,CASRWGNTEAFF,TGTGCCAGCAGATGGGGGAACACTGAAGCTTTCTTT
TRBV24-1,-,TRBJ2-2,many,CATSDWKGINGELFF,TGTGCCACCAGTGATTGGAAAGGGATCAACGGGGAGCTGTTTTTT
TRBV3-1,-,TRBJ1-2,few,CASSQEAVYGYAF,TGTGCCAGCAGCCAAGAAGCAGTCTATGGCTACGCCTTC
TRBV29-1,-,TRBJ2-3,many,CSVRDGAGSTQYF,TGCAGCGTTCGGGACGGGGCCGGGAGTACGCAGTATTTT
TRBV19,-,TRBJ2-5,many,CASSIGGSQETQYF,TGTGCCAGTAGTATTGGGGGGAGCCAAGAGACCCAGTACTTC
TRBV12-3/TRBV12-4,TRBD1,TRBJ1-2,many,CASSLSGAGGHGYTF,TGTGCCAGCAGTTTAAGTGGCGCAGGGGGCCATGGCTACACCTTC
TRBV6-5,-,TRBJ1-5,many,CASRAMTKSNQPQHF,TGTGCCAGCAGGGCAATGACGAAGAGCAATCAGCCCCAGCATTTT
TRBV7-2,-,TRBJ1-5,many,CVSSLVLENQPQHF,TGTGTCAGCAGCTTAGTCCTCGAAAATCAGCCCCAGCATTTT
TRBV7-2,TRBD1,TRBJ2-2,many,CASRGDRAGLTGELFF,TGTGCCAGCAGGGGGGACAGGGCTGGTCTGACCGGGGAGCTGTTTTTT
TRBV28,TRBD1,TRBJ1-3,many,CASSFRGVTGNTIYF,TGTGCCAGCAGCTTCAGGGGGGTAACTGGAAACACCATATATTTT
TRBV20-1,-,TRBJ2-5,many,CSAEILSSTAETQYF,TGCAGTGCCGAGATTCTTAGCTCGACCGCAGAGACCCAGTACTTC
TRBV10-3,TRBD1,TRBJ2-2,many,CATAQGVRNTGELFF,TGTGCCACCGCACAGGGGGTACGGAACACCGGGGAGCTGTTTTTT
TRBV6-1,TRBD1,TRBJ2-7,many,CASSVTGTGSYEQYF,TGTGCCAGCAGTGTTACCGGGACAGGGTCCTACGAGCAGTACTTC
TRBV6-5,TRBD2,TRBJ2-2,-,CASSFREGGELFF,TGTGCCAGCAGTTTCAGGGAGGGAGGGGAGCTGTTTTTT